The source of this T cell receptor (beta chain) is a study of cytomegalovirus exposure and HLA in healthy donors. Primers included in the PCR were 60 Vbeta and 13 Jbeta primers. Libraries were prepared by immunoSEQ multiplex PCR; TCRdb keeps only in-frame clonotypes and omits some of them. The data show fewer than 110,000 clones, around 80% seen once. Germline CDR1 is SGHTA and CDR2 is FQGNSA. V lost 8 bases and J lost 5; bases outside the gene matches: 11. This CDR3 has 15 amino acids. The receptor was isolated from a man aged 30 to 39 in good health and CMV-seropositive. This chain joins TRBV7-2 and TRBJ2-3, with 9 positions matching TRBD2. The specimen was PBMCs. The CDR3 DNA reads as TGTGCCAGCCCCTCCAATAGAGCGGGGGGAGATACGCAGTATTTT. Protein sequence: CASPSNRAGGDTQYF.